The source of this T cell receptor beta chain is a study of T cells after yellow fever vaccination. Study-wide results and limits: The secondary T-cell response peaked on day 5, not day 15, but was weaker.

Deletions cut 0 bases from V and 4 bases from J, with 13 bases between. Germline CDR1 and CDR2: SGHRS and YFSETQ. The CDR3 spans 16 residues. TCRdb re-called the 5' RACE reads with MiXCR, one entry per CDR3 protein. The profile covers around 70,000 distinct CDR3 sequences, with approximately 7% appearing a single time and around 35% taken by the ten largest. Comment on this clonotype: Its specificity is not known.

The clonotype was recovered from a man aged 18-30 years who received the YFV17D yellow fever vaccine. Source: CD8+ T cells sorted from PBMCs, taken 5 days after the first yellow fever vaccination. V gene TRBV5-1 combines with J gene TRBJ1-4, with D possibly being TRBD1 (5 bases). The CDR3 sequence is CASSLDPGRSNEKLFF. CDR3 DNA sequence: TGCGCCAGCAGCTTGGACCCGGGACGGAGTAATGAAAAACTGTTTTTT.